The present TCR beta chain was sequenced within a study of T cell responses to AZD1222 COVID-19 vaccine. Study-wide background: Second doses that came at about 4 or about 12 weeks were put together.

Study results and caveats: Mapped onto spike, vaccine-associated CD4 TCRs spanned it and were dominant at 160-218 and 743-854. Repertoire sampling occurred only after the peak T cell response.

Comments on this clone: Antigen: not known.

V lost 3 bases, J lost 7 bases, and 12 bases lay in between. Germline loops: CDR1 KGHSH, CDR2 LQKENI. The CDR3 consists of 13 residues. TCRdb keeps only in-frame clones here, not all; method: immunoSEQ multiplex PCR. The repertoire holds 150,000 to 180,000 clones, with about nine tenths as singletons. The chain carries TRBV18 and TRBJ1-1; D not certain. The receptor's source is an adult in good health. The starting material was peripheral blood, obtained on day 0 of AZD1222 vaccination. The CDR3 nucleotides are TGTGCCAGCTCACCGAGACTGATCTATGAAGCTTTCTTT. It yields the protein CASSPRLIYEAFF.